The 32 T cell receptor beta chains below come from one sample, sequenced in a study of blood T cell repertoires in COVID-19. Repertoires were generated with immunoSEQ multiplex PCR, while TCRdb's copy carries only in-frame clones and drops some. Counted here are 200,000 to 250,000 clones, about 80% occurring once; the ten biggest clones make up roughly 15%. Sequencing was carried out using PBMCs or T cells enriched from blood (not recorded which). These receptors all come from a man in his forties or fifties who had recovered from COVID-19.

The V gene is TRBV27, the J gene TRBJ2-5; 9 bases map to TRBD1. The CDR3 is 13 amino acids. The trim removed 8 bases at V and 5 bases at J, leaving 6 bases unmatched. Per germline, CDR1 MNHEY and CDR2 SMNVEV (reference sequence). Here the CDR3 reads CASWTGVNETQYF. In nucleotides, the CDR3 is TGTGCCAGCTGGACAGGGGTGAACGAGACCCAGTACTTC.

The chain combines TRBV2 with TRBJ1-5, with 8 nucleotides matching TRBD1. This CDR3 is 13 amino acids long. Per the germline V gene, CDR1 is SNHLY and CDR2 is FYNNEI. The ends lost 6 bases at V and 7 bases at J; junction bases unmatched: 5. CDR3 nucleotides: TGTGCCAGCAGCGACAGGGGCGGGCAGCCCCAGCATTTT. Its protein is CASSDRGGQPQHF.

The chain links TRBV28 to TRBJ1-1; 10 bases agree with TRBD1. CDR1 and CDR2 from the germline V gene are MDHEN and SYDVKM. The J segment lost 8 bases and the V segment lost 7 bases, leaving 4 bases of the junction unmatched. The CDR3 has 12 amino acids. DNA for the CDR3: TGTGCCAGCATGGGACAGGGGCCAGAAGCTTTCTTT. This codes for CASMGQGPEAFF.

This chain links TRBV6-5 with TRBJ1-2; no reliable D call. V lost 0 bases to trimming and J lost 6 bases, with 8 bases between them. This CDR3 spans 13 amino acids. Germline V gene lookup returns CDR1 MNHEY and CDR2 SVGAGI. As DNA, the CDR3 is TGTGCCAGCAGTTACTCGGTGTGGCATGGCTACACCTTC. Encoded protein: CASSYSVWHGYTF.

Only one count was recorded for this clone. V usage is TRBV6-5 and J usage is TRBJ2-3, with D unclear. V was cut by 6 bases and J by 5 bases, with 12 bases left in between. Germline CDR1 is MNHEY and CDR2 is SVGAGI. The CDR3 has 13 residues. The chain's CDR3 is CASRLGGVDTQYF. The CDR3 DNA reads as TGTGCCAGCAGACTCGGTGGTGTAGATACGCAGTATTTT.

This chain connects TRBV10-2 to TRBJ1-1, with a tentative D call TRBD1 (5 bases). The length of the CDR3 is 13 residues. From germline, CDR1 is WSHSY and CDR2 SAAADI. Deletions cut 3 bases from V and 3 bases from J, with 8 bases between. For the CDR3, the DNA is TGCGCCAGCAGTGATCAGGGCGACACTGAAGCTTTCTTT. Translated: CASSDQGDTEAFF.

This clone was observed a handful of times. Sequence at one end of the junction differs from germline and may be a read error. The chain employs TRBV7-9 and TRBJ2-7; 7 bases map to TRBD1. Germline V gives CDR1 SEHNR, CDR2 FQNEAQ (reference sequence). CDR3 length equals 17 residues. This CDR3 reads CASGFKATGLSSYEQYF. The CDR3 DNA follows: TGTGCCAGCGGCTTCAAAGCGACAGGGCTCAGCTCCTACGAGCAGTACTTC. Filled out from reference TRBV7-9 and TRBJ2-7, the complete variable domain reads DTGVSQNPRHKITKRGQNVTFRCDPISEHNRLYWYRQTLGQGPEFLTYFQNEAQLEKSRLLSDRFSAERPKGSFSTLEIQRTEQGDSAMYLCASGFKATGLSSYEQYFGPGTRLTVT.

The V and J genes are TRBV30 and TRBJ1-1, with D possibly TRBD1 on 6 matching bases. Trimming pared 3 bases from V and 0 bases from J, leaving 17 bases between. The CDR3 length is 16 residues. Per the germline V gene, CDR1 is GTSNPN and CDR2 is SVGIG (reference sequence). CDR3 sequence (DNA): TGTGCCTGGAGGGATAACACAGGGAAGGTGAACACTGAAGCTTTCTTT. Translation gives CAWRDNTGKVNTEAFF.

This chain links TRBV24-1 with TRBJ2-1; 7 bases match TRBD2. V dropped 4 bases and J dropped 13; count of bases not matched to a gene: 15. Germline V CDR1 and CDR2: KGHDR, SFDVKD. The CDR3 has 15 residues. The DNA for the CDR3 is TGTGCCACCAGTGACCCCACGACTAGCTCCGCATTCCAGTTCTTC. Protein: CATSDPTTSSAFQFF.

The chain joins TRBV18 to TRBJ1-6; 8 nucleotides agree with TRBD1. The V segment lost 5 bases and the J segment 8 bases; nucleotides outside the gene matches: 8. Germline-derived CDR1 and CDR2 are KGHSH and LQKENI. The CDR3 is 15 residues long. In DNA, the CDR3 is TGTGCCAGCTCATCCTGGACAGGGACGGATTCACCCCTCCACTTT. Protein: CASSSWTGTDSPLHF.

For the CDR3, the DNA is TGTGCCAGCAGCGAACTAGGGGCGGGGACGGGCAATGAGCAGTTCTTC. Its protein product is CASSELGAGTGNEQFF. The chain employs TRBV7-3 and TRBJ2-1; maybe TRBD2 (6 bases). The V end was cut by 5 bases, the J end by 6 bases, with 20 bases between. The CDR3 consists of 16 residues. The germline CDR1 and CDR2 sequences are SGHTA and FQGTGA.

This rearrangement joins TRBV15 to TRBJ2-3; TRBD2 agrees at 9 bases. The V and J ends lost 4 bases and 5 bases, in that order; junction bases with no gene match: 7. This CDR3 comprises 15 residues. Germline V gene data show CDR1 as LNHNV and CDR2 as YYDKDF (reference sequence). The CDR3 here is CATSTRAGGGDTQYF. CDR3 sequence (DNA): TGTGCCACCAGCACCCGAGCGGGAGGAGGAGATACGCAGTATTTT.

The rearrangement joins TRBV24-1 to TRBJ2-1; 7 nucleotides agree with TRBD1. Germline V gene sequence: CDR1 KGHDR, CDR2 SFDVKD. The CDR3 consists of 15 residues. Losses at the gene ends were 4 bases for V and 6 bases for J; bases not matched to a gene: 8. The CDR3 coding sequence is TGTGCCACCAGTGACCGTAACAGGGGTAGCAATGAGCAGTTCTTC. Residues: CATSDRNRGSNEQFF.

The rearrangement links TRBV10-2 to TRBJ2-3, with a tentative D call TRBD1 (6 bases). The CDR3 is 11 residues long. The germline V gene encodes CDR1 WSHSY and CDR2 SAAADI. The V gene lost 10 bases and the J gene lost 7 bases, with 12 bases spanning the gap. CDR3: CAISTGNTQYF. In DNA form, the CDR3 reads TGCGCCATCAGCACAGGGAATACGCAGTATTTT.

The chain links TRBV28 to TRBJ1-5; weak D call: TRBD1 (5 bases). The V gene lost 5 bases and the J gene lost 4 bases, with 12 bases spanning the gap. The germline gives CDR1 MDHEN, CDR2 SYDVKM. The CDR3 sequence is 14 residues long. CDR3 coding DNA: TGTGCCAGCAGTAGTGCAGGGTGGAATCAGCCCCAGCATTTT. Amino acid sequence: CASSSAGWNQPQHF.

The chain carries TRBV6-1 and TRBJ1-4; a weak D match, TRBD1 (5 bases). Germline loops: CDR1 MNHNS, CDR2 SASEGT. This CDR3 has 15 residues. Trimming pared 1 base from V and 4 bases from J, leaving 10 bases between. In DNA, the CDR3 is TGTGCCAGCAGTGAAGTGTACAGGAATAATGAAAAACTGTTTTTT. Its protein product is CASSEVYRNNEKLFF.

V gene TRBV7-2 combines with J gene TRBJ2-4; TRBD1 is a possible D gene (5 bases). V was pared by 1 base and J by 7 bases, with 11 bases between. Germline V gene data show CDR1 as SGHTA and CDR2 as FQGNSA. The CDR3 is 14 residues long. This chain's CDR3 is CASSLDQGENIQYF. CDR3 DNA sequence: TGTGCCAGCAGCTTAGATCAGGGTGAGAACATTCAGTACTTC. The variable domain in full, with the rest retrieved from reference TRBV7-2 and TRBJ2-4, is GAGVSQSPSNKVTEKGKDVELRCDPISGHTALYWYRQSLGQGLEFLIYFQGNSAPDKSGLPSDRFSAERTGGSVSTLTIQRTQQEDSAVYLCASSLDQGENIQYFGAGTRLSVL.

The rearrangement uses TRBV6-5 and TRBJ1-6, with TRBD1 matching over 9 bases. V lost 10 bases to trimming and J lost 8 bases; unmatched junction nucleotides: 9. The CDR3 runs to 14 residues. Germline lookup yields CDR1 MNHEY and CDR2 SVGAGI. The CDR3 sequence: CATLQGQGYSPLHF. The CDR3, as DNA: TGTGCCACTCTCCAGGGACAGGGTTATTCACCCCTCCACTTT.

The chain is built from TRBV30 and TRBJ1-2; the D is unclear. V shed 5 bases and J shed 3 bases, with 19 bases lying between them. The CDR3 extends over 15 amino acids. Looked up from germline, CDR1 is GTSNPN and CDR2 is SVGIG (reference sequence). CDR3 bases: TGTGCCTGGGGGTTAGGAGATGGCCCCTACTATGGCTACACCTTC. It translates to CAWGLGDGPYYGYTF. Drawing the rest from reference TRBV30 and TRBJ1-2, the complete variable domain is SQTIHQWPATLVQPVGSPLSLECTVEGTSNPNLYWYRQAAGRGLQLLFYSVGIGQISSEVPQNLSASRPQDRQFILSSKKLLLSDSGFYLCAWGLGDGPYYGYTFGSGTRLTVV.

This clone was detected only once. The CDR3 reads CASSPLLNRGTEAFF. CDR3 coding DNA: TGTGCCAGCTCACCACTCCTTAACCGGGGCACTGAAGCTTTCTTT. The chain links TRBV18 to TRBJ1-1; unclear D gene. V lost 1 base and J lost 4, with 13 bases in between. The CDR3 spans 15 residues. Germline V gene data show CDR1 as KGHSH and CDR2 as LQKENI.

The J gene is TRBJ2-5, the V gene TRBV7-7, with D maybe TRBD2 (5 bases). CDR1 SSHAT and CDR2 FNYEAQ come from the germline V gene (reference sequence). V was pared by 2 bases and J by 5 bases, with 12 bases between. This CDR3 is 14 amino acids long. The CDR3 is CASSLSGSRETQYF. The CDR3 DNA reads TGTGCCAGCAGCTTAAGTGGGAGCCGGGAGACCCAGTACTTC.

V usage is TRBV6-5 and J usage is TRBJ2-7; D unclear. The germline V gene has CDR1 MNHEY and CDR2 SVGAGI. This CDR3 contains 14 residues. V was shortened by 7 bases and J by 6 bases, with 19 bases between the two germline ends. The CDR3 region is CASKDLTKPGEQYF. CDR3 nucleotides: TGTGCCAGCAAGGATCTAACTAAACCGGGCGAGCAGTACTTC.

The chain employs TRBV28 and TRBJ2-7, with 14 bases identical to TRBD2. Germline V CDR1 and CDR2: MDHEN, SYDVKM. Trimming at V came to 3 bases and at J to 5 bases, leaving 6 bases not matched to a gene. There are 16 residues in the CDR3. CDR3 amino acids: CASSFRRLAGGNEQYF. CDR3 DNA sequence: TGTGCCAGCAGTTTCCGCCGACTAGCGGGAGGGAACGAGCAGTACTTC.

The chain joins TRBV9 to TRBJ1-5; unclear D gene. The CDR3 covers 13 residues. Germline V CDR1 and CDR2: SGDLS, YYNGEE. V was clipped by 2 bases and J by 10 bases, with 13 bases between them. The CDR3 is CASSVRLGEPQHF. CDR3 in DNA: TGTGCCAGCAGCGTCCGGTTAGGAGAACCCCAGCATTTT.

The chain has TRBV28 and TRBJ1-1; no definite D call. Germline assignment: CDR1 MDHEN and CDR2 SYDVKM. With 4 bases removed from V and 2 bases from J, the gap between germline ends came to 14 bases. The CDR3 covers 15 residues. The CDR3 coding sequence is TGTGCCAGCAGTTCCTCAGGACGGGGAAACACTGAAGCTTTCTTT. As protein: CASSSSGRGNTEAFF.

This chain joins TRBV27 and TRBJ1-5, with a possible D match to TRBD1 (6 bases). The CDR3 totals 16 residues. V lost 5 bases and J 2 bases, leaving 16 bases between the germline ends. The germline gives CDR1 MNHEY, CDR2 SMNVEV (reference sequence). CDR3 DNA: TGTGCCAGCAGTACTGGGAGGGAGGGGGGCAATCAGCCCCAGCATTTT. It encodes CASSTGREGGNQPQHF.

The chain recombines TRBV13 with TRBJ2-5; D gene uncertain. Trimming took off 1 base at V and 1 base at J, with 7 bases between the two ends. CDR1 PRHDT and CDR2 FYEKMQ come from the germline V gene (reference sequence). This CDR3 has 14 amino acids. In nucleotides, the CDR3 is TGTGCCAGCAGCTTAGAAGCGTTCCAAGAGACCCAGTACTTC. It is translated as CASSLEAFQETQYF.

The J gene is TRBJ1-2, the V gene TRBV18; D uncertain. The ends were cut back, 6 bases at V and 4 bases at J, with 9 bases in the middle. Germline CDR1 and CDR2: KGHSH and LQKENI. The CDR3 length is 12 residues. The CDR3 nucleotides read TGTGCCAGCTCGGGCCCATCCTATGGCTACACCTTC. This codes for CASSGPSYGYTF.

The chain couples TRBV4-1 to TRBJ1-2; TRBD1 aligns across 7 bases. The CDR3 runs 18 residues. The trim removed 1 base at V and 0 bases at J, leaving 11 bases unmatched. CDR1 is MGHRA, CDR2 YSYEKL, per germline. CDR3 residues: CASSQAFGRGAANYGYTF. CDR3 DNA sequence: TGCGCCAGCAGCCAAGCGTTCGGCAGGGGGGCGGCTAACTATGGCTACACCTTC.

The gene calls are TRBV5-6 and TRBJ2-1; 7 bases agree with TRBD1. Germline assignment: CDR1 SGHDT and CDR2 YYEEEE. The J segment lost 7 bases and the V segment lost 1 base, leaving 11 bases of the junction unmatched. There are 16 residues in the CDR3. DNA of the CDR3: TGTGCCAGCAGCTTGCCCGGACAGGAATTTAAAAATGAGCAGTTCTTC. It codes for CASSLPGQEFKNEQFF.

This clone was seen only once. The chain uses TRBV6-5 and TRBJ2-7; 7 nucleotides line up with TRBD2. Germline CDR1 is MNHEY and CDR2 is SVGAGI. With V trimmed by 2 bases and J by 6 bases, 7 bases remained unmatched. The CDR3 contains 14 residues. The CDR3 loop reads CASSYLGLEVEQYF. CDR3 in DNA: TGTGCCAGCAGTTACCTTGGACTAGAGGTCGAGCAGTACTTC.

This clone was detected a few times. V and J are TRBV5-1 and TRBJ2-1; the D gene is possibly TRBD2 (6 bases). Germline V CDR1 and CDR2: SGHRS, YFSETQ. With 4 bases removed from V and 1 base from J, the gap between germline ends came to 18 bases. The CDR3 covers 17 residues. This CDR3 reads CASSPLPAGRSYNEQFF. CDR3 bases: TGCGCCAGCAGCCCCTTACCGGCGGGGCGGTCCTACAATGAGCAGTTCTTC.